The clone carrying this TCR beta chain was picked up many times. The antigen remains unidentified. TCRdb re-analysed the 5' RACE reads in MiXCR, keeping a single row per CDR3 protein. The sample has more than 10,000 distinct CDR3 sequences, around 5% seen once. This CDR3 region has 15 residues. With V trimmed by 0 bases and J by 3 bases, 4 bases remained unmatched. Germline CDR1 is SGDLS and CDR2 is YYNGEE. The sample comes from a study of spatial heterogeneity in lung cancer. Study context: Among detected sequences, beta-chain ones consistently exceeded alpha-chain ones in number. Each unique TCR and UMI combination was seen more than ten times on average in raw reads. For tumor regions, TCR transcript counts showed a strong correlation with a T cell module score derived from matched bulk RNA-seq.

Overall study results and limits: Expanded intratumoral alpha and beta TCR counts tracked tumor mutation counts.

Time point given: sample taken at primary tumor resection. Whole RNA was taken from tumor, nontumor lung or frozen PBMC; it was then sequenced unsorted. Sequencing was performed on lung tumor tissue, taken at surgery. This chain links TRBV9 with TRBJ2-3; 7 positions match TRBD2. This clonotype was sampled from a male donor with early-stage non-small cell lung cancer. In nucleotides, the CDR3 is TGTGCCAGCAGCGTAGCCGGGGGGTGGACAGATACGCAGTATTTT. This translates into CASSVAGGWTDTQYF.